Following are 5 T cell receptor beta chains from one sample sequenced in a study of blood T cell repertoires in COVID-19. The protocol was immunoSEQ multiplex PCR, while the TCRdb copy is restricted to in-frame clones and leaves out a portion. The repertoire has roughly 82,000 clones, roughly 86% of them found once; the top ten carry about 10%. Sequencing used peripheral blood. These receptors were taken from a man aged 55 to 70 with acute or convalescent COVID-19.

The chain links TRBV6-2 or TRBV6-3 to TRBJ2-7, with 9 bases aligning to TRBD2. Germline CDR1 MNHEY, CDR2 SVGEGT. Trimming cost V 2 bases and J 5 bases; bases outside gene matches: 7. The CDR3 is 15 residues long. The DNA of the CDR3 is TGTGCCAGCAGTTACACACCTAGCGGGGATGACGAGCAGTACTTC. Residues: CASSYTPSGDDEQYF.

The chain links TRBV7-2 to TRBJ1-4; 8 bases are a match to TRBD1. This CDR3 is built from 17 residues. The V gene's germline CDR1 is SGHTA and CDR2 FQGNSA. J was trimmed by 8 bases and V by 6 bases; bases with no gene match: 17. The CDR3: CASRETRTGGLGEKLFF. Written as DNA, the CDR3 is TGTGCCAGCAGGGAGACGCGTACAGGGGGGTTGGGGGAAAAACTGTTTTTT.

CDR3 sequence: CASSQGVWIRGNYGYTF. The CDR3, as DNA: TGTGCCAGCAGCCAAGGTGTTTGGATCCGGGGGAACTATGGCTACACCTTC. V is TRBV14 and J is TRBJ1-2; D may be TRBD1 (5 bases). V lost 1 base and J 2 bases, leaving 17 bases between the germline ends. Germline-derived CDR1 and CDR2 are SGHDN and FVKESK. There are 17 residues in the CDR3.

The J gene is TRBJ1-6, the V gene TRBV11-2; 9 nucleotides agree with TRBD1. This CDR3 has 16 residues. CDR1 SGHAT and CDR2 FQNNGV come from the germline V gene. V gave up 6 bases and J gave up 7 bases; unmatched junction bases: 10. The CDR3 region has the DNA TGTGCCAGCAGACTTACACAGGGGGCGGCGAATTCACCCCTCCACTTT. Translating it yields CASRLTQGAANSPLHF.

This chain uses TRBV7-2 with TRBJ2-7; possibly TRBD1 for D (5 bases). The CDR3 runs 16 residues. Deletions cut 5 bases from V and 2 bases from J, with 19 bases between. In germline, CDR1 is SGHTA, CDR2 FQGNSA. The CDR3 loop reads CASSRAETALTYEQYF. In nucleotides, the CDR3 is TGTGCCAGCAGCCGTGCCGAGACAGCCTTAACCTACGAGCAGTACTTC.